This T cell receptor beta chain was identified in a study of early T cells in non-severe SARS-CoV-2 infection. For the study at large: It was bulk RNA from unsorted whole blood that was sequenced, and the chains were unpaired.

Each cDNA molecule carried a unique molecular identifier. TCRdb fed the 5' RACE reads into MiXCR, producing one record per CDR3 protein. This sample has around 40,000 distinct CDR3 sequences, with around a tenth found just once. The CDR3 extends over 13 amino acids. The J segment lost 7 bases and the V segment lost 6 bases, leaving 7 bases of the junction unmatched. This clonotype was seen repeatedly, ten times or more. This receptor was taken from an adult who was a healthcare worker with PCR-confirmed SARS-CoV-2 infection or an uninfected control (not recorded which). The rearrangement links TRBV12-3 or TRBV12-4 to TRBJ2-7; 9 nucleotides agree with TRBD1. Sequencing input: whole blood. The CDR3 nucleotides are TGTGCCAGCAGCTCAACAGGGGGCAGTGAGCAGTACTTC. This encodes CASSSTGGSEQYF.